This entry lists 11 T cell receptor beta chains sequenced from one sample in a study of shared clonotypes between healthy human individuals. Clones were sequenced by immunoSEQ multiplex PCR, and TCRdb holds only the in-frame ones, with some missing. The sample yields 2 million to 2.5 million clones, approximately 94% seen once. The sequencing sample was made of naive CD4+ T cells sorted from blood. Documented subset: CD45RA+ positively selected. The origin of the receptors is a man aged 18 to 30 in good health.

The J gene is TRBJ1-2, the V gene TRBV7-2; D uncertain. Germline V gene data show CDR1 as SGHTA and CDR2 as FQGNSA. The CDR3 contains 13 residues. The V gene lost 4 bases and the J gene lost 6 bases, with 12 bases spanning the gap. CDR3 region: CASSYRRSHGYTF. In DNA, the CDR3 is TGTGCCAGCAGCTACCGACGGTCCCATGGCTACACCTTC.

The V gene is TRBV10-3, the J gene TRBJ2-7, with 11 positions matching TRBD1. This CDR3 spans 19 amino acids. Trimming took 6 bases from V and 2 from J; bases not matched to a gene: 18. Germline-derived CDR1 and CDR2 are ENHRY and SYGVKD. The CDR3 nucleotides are TGTGCCATCAGCGGAGGAGGTTCCGGACAGGGGGCAATCACCTACGAGCAGTACTTC. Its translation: CAISGGGSGQGAITYEQYF.

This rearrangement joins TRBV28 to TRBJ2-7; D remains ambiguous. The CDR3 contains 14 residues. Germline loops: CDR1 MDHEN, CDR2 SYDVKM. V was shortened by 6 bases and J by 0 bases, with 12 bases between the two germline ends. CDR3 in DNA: TGTGCCAGCAGCCCGCTTAGGAGCTCCTACGAGCAGTACTTC. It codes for CASSPLRSSYEQYF.

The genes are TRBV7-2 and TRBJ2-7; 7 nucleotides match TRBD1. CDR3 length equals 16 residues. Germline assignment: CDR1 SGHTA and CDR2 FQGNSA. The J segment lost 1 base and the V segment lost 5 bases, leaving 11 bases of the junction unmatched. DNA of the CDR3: TGTGCCAGCAGCCTATACTCGGACAGGACTTCCTACGAGCAGTACTTC. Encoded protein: CASSLYSDRTSYEQYF. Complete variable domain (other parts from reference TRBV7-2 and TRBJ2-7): GAGVSQSPSNKVTEKGKDVELRCDPISGHTALYWYRQSLGQGLEFLIYFQGNSAPDKSGLPSDRFSAERTGGSVSTLTIQRTQQEDSAVYLCASSLYSDRTSYEQYFGPGTRLTVT.

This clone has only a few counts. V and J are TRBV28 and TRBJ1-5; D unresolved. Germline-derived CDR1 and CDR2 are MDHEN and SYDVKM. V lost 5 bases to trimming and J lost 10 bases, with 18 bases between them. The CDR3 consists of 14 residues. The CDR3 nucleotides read TGTGCCAGCAGTCTGGCGGCAGGCGGACTACCCCAGCATTTT. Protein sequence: CASSLAAGGLPQHF.

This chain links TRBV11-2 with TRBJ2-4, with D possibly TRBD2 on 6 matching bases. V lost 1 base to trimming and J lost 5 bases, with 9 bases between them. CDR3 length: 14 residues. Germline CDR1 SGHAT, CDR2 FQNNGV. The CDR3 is CASSLGLAQNIQYF. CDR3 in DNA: TGTGCCAGCAGCTTAGGCCTAGCGCAAAACATTCAGTACTTC.

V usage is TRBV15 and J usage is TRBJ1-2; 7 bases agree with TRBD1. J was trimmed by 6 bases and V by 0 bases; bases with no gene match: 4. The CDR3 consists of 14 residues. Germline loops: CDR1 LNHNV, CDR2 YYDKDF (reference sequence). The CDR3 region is CATSRESGQDGYTF. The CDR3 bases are TGTGCCACCAGCAGAGAAAGCGGACAGGATGGCTACACCTTC.

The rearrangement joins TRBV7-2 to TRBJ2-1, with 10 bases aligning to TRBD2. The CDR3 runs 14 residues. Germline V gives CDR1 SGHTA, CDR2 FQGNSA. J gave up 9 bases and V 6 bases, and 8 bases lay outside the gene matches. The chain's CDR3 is CASSPSGSFGEQFF. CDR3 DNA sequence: TGTGCCAGCAGTCCTAGCGGGAGTTTTGGTGAGCAGTTCTTC.

CDR3 region: CASRVGAPHGYTF. CDR3 nucleotides: TGTGCCAGCCGGGTGGGGGCTCCACATGGCTACACCTTC. This sequence joins TRBV6-1 and TRBJ1-2, with D perhaps matching TRBD1 (6 bases). This CDR3 spans 13 amino acids. Germline V gives CDR1 MNHNS, CDR2 SASEGT. The germline V and J ends were trimmed by 8 bases and 6 bases, with 16 bases remaining between them.

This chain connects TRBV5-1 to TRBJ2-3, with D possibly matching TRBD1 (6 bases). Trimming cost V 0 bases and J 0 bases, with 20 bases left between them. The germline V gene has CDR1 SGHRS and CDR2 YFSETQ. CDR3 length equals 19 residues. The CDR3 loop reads CASSLGPVTGQFSTDTQYF. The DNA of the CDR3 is TGCGCCAGCAGCTTGGGTCCGGTAACAGGGCAGTTTAGCACAGATACGCAGTATTTT.

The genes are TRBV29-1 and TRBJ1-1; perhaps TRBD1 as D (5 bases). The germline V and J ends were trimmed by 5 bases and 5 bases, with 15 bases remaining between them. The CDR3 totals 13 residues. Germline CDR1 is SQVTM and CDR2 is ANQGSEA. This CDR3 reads CSVQVGVGTEAFF. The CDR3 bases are TGCAGCGTTCAGGTGGGGGTAGGGACTGAAGCTTTCTTT.